This TCR beta chain was obtained from a study of blood T cell repertoires in COVID-19 (dated by TCRdb to about 2020). Background for the entire study: Samples covering the acute and convalescent phases of COVID-19 were provided by collaborators in the United States, Italy and Spain. Where available, HLA class I and class II types were taken from metadata supplied by the sample provider and were not determined by assay-based typing. A freely available public database, intended as a resource for researchers studying the immune response to SARS-CoV-2, is where the repertoires were released. A de-identified subject ID, COVID-19 status, age in years and sex were almost always included in the sample metadata. The prospective study material was composed of cDNA or gDNA derived from T cells, B-cell-depleted T cells, or PBMCs. The samples were drawn from the first 160 participants of the ongoing ImmuneRACE study and from over 950 subjects provided by 6 global collaborators. Deeply sampled blood TCRbeta repertoires from subjects exposed to, actively infected with, or recovered from COVID-19 were included in the dataset.

Overall study results and their limits: The quantity of clinical and demographic metadata differed by source and by participant and was supplied without curation.

The germline V gene encodes CDR1 SGHAT and CDR2 FQNNGV. V is cut back by 6 bases and J by 4 bases, with 10 bases in the junction unmatched. From the cysteine up to the phenylalanine, the CDR3 has a length of 16 residues. This entry keeps only the CDR3 DNA: 48 bases, framed from base 1. TCRbeta CDR3 regions were amplified from genomic DNA using the immunoSEQ Assay, a bias-controlled multiplex PCR. In the original analysis: The number of nucleated cells in each sample was estimated from the amplification of reference gene primers within the assay. To quantify the absolute abundance of each unique TCRbeta CDR3 rearrangement, sequence reads were collapsed and filtered. For each sample, productive Simpson clonality was calculated as the square root of Simpson's diversity index across productive rearrangements. TCRdb limited this immuneACCESS table to in-frame rearrangements with V and J called. A share of clones is missing; checked studies link under half to unresolved V genes, and the rest is unexplained. Clonal size and the V and J genes are those of that table, whereas D and trimming came from the DNA. Across this sample there are more than 65,000 clones, with around 84% seen only once. Of the sample, about 35% falls within the top ten clones.

Concerning this clone itself: This receptor's antigen is unknown. No much larger clone exists at a distance of one base, and base qualities are not known.

Whole blood was collected in K2EDTA tubes by collaborating institutions according to the institutions' own protocols. For TCRbeta analysis, collaborator samples were shipped as frozen whole blood, as isolated PBMCs, or as DNA extracted from either sample type. Sequenced sample: peripheral blood. The sequence derives from a woman aged 65 to 85 with acute or convalescent COVID-19. This receptor chain uses TRBV11-2 and TRBJ1-3, with TRBD1 matching 9 junction bases. The CDR3 sequence is CASRRIQGARGNTIYF. The DNA reads TGTGCCAGCAGACGAATACAGGGGGCGCGAGGAAACACCATATATTTT. The CDR3, completed at both ends by the reference TRBV11-2 and TRBJ1-3 genes, gives the full variable domain EAGVAQSPRYKIIEKRQSVAFWCNPISGHATLYWYQQILGQGPKLLIQFQNNGVVDDSQLPKDRFSAERLKGVDSTLKIQPAKLEDSAVYLCASRRIQGARGNTIYFGEGSWLTVV.